These 17 T cell receptor beta chains originate from one sample sequenced in a study of somatic mutations in cytotoxic T cells in rheumatoid arthritis (TCRdb year 2017). Libraries were prepared through the immunoSEQ multiplex PCR assay. The table was pulled from immuneACCESS by TCRdb, which kept in-frame rearrangements only. Such tables lose some clones; where checked, under half of the loss comes from unresolved V genes, and the rest has no known cause. The table for this sample lists 20,000 or so clones; around 84% of them were counted only once. The ten top clones hold under 9% of the sample. The sequenced sample consisted of CD8+ T cells sorted from blood. These receptors were taken from a woman aged 40-49 years with rheumatoid arthritis.

The chain has TRBV28 and TRBJ1-1, with 7 positions matching TRBD1. V shed 6 bases, J shed 1 base, and the junction held 5 bases outside the gene matches. Germline values: CDR1 MDHEN, CDR2 SYDVKM. CDR3 length: 14 residues. DNA for the CDR3: TGTGCCAGCAGCGCACAGGGGACGAACACTGAAGCTTTCTTT. This encodes CASSAQGTNTEAFF.

The CDR3 is CASSSGGLSNTEAFF. CDR3 coding DNA: TGTGCCAGCAGCTCCGGCGGGCTATCGAACACTGAAGCTTTCTTT. This rearrangement joins TRBV11-3 to TRBJ1-1; D unclear. CDR1 is SGHNT and CDR2 is YENEEA in the germline V gene. The CDR3 covers 15 residues. Trimming pared 4 bases from V and 1 base from J, leaving 13 bases between.

This chain connects TRBV13 to TRBJ2-5, with 7 bases fitting TRBD1. The DNA end lines up better with TRBJ2-7; the J call may be wrong. The CDR3 is 14 amino acids. Germline CDR1 PRHDT, CDR2 FYEKMQ (reference sequence). The CDR3 is CASSPTGAIYEQYF. CDR3 in DNA: TGTGCCAGCAGCCCCACAGGGGCGATCTACGAGCAGTACTTC.

V gene TRBV6-5 combines with J gene TRBJ1-1; D gene ambiguous. Trimming removed 5 bases at V and 0 bases at J, with 10 bases between. The CDR3 totals 14 residues. Germline values: CDR1 MNHEY, CDR2 SVGAGI. CDR3 in amino acids: CASSTGSMNTEAFF. CDR3 DNA: TGTGCCAGCAGTACGGGGTCCATGAACACTGAAGCTTTCTTT.

The chain recombines TRBV7-9 with TRBJ2-1; D gene uncertain. With 5 bases removed from V and 8 bases from J, the gap between germline ends came to 16 bases. The CDR3 loop spans 14 amino acids. The germline CDR1 and CDR2 sequences are SEHNR and FQNEAQ (reference sequence). This chain's CDR3 is CASSPEYRRDEQFF. CDR3 in DNA: TGTGCCAGCAGCCCAGAGTATCGTCGGGATGAGCAGTTCTTC.

The chain carries TRBV7-9 and TRBJ2-5; 10 bases are shared with TRBD2. The J call may be mistaken, given a closer DNA end match to TRBJ2-7. Germline V lookup: CDR1 SEHNR, CDR2 FQNEAQ (reference sequence). The CDR3 loop spans 17 amino acids. The CDR3 here is CASSLTLAGVMSYEQYF. DNA of the CDR3: TGTGCCAGCAGCTTAACGCTAGCGGGAGTCATGAGCTACGAGCAGTACTTC.

The V and J genes are TRBV19 and TRBJ1-2; 7 nucleotides agree with TRBD1. V shed 4 bases and J 7 bases; nucleotides not matched to a gene: 3. Per the germline V gene, CDR1 is LNHDA and CDR2 is SQIVND (reference sequence). This CDR3 has 12 residues. The CDR3 DNA sequence: TGTGCCAGTAGTACAGGGGGTACTGGCTACACCTTC. Protein product: CASSTGGTGYTF. Using reference TRBV19 and TRBJ1-2 for the parts outside the CDR3, the full variable domain is DGGITQSPKYLFRKEGQNVTLSCEQNLNHDAMYWYRQDPGQGLRLIYYSQIVNDFQKGDIAEGYSVSREKKESFPLTVTSAQKNPTAFYLCASSTGGTGYTFGSGTRLTVV.

V and J are TRBV5-1 and TRBJ2-7; 9 nucleotides agree with TRBD2. The CDR3 runs 14 residues. The trim removed 2 bases at V and 5 bases at J, leaving 5 bases unmatched. Germline CDR1 is SGHRS and CDR2 is YFSETQ. This CDR3 reads CASSLGTSRNEQYF. As DNA, the CDR3 is TGCGCCAGCAGCTTAGGGACTAGCCGCAACGAGCAGTACTTC.

This clone appeared a few times. The chain is built from TRBV6-5 and TRBJ2-7; possible D gene TRBD2, 7 bases. Trimming cost V 9 bases and J 2 bases, with 14 bases left between them. This CDR3 has 13 residues. Germline CDR1 reads MNHEY; CDR2 reads SVGAGI. The CDR3 spells CASVGGLPYEQYF. In nucleotides, the CDR3 is TGTGCCAGTGTGGGGGGGCTACCCTACGAGCAGTACTTC.

V is TRBV27 and J is TRBJ1-2, with D tentatively TRBD1 (6 bases). V gave up 4 bases and J gave up 8 bases, with 14 bases separating them. The CDR3 is 13 amino acids. Germline V gene sequence: CDR1 MNHEY, CDR2 SMNVEV (reference sequence). Here the CDR3 DNA reads TGTGCCAGCAGTTCGTTGGGGGCGCGGGGCTACACCTTC. The encoded protein is CASSSLGARGYTF.

The gene calls are TRBV7-3 and TRBJ2-1, with 10 bases lining up with TRBD2. Per the germline V gene, CDR1 is SGHTA and CDR2 is FQGTGA. The CDR3 length is 15 residues. Trimming cost V 1 base and J 10 bases; bases outside gene matches: 7. CDR3 sequence reads: CASSLMLAGAQEQFF. The CDR3 DNA is TGTGCCAGCAGCTTAATGCTAGCGGGGGCGCAGGAGCAGTTCTTC. The whole variable domain, remainder taken from reference TRBV7-3 and TRBJ2-1, is GAGVSQTPSNKVTEKGKYVELRCDPISGHTALYWYRQSLGQGPEFLIYFQGTGAADDSGLPNDRFFAVRPEGSVSTLKIQRTERGDSAVYLCASSLMLAGAQEQFFGPGTRLTVL.

V gene TRBV2 combines with J gene TRBJ2-1; 9 positions agree with TRBD2. Germline V gene lookup returns CDR1 SNHLY and CDR2 FYNNEI. Trimming removed 1 base from V and 9 bases from J; junction bases left unmatched: 10. This CDR3 region has 16 residues. CDR3 DNA sequence: TGTGCCAGCAGTGAAGGTGGCGGGGGGGCCATTGGTGAGCAGTTCTTC. This codes for CASSEGGGGAIGEQFF.

V is TRBV5-1 and J is TRBJ2-3; possible D gene TRBD2, 6 bases. Germline V gene data show CDR1 as SGHRS and CDR2 as YFSETQ. The CDR3 extends over 16 amino acids. With 6 bases removed from V and 2 bases from J, the gap between germline ends came to 19 bases. CDR3 amino acids: CASTSPRAGYTDTQYF. The CDR3 bases are TGCGCCAGCACCTCCCCGCGGGCGGGATACACAGATACGCAGTATTTT. Full variable domain (remainder filled in from reference TRBV5-1 and TRBJ2-3): KAGVTQTPRYLIKTRGQQVTLSCSPISGHRSVSWYQQTPGQGLQFLFEYFSETQRNKGNFPGRFSGRQFSNSRSEMNVSTLELGDSALYLCASTSPRAGYTDTQYFGPGTRLTVL.

The chain is built from TRBV7-9 and TRBJ2-7, with D possibly TRBD1 on 6 matching bases. Germline V gives CDR1 SEHNR, CDR2 FQNEAQ (reference sequence). The CDR3 is 16 residues long. Trimming pared 4 bases from V and 4 bases from J, leaving 20 bases between. This chain's CDR3 is CASSSPDSPRGYEQYF. The CDR3 DNA follows: TGTGCCAGCAGCTCTCCCGACTCCCCCAGGGGATACGAGCAGTACTTC.

A word on this clone: The junction and the germline gene differ at one end; a read error may be behind it. V gene TRBV19 combines with J gene TRBJ2-3; tentatively, D is TRBD1 (6 bases). Germline V gene sequence: CDR1 LNHDA, CDR2 SQIVND (reference sequence). The CDR3 is made up of 14 amino acids. CDR3 protein: CASSIAGVADTRYF. CDR3 in DNA: TGTGCCAGTAGTATTGCAGGGGTCGCAGATACGCGGTATTTT.

The V gene is TRBV7-9, the J gene TRBJ2-1, with TRBD2 as a possible D gene (5 bases). Trimming left V 5 bases short and J 0 bases short, with 11 bases between. CDR1 SEHNR and CDR2 FQNEAQ come from the germline V gene (reference sequence). The CDR3 sequence is 15 residues long. The DNA of the CDR3 is TGTGCCAGCAGCGGTAGCGCGAGCTCCTACAATGAGCAGTTCTTC. Translating gives CASSGSASSYNEQFF.

The V and J genes are TRBV4-1 and TRBJ1-5, with TRBD1 matching over 7 bases. Germline V gives CDR1 MGHRA, CDR2 YSYEKL. The V gene end was trimmed by 1 base and the J gene end by 5 bases; junction bases not matched to a gene: 8. The CDR3 has 16 residues. CDR3 in amino acids: CASSQGPTGSYQPQHF. The CDR3, as DNA: TGCGCCAGCAGCCAAGGACCGACAGGGAGTTATCAGCCCCAGCATTTT.